The rows below give T cell receptor beta chains drawn from one sample of a study of T cell responses to AZD1222 COVID-19 vaccine. Here immunoSEQ multiplex PCR was the method, and the copy in TCRdb shows in-frame clones only, minus some. This table has 15,000 to 20,000 clones, roughly 91% appearing once. Source: peripheral blood, taken 28 days after the second AZD1222 dose. The origin of the receptors is an adult who received the AZD1222 COVID-19 vaccine. CDR3s include the opening cysteine and the closing phenylalanine or tryptophan. The D gene is left open where the match is weak.

CDR3 DNA | CDR3 protein | J gene | V gene | D gene
TGTGCCAGTGGAATCGGGGGCACTGAAGCTTTCTTT | CASGIGGTEAFF | TRBJ1-1 | TRBV2 | NA
TGTGCCAGCAGCCAAGAAAACCAAGGTTTTCATGAGCAGTTCTTC | CASSQENQGFHEQFF | TRBJ2-1 | TRBV4-2 | NA
TGTGCCAGCAGCTCCTGGGGACTAGAGTCCGATGAGCAGTTCTTC | CASSSWGLESDEQFF | TRBJ2-1 | TRBV5-5 | TRBD2
TGTGCCAGCAGCCGACAGGGGGCGAGCACTGAAGCTTTCTTT | CASSRQGASTEAFF | TRBJ1-1 | TRBV5-4 | TRBD1
TGCGCCAGCAGCTGGGGACAGGGGGATTCACCCCTCCACTTT | CASSWGQGDSPLHF | TRBJ1-6 | TRBV5-1 | TRBD1
TGCGCCAGCAGCCAAGAACCAGGGTGGTTCGAAGCTTTCTTT | CASSQEPGWFEAFF | TRBJ1-1 | TRBV4-1 | NA
TGTGCCACCAGCGGCTCCGGGACAGGAACCTACAATGAGCAGTTCTTC | CATSGSGTGTYNEQFF | TRBJ2-1 | TRBV15 | TRBD1
TGTGCCAGCAGCCGTCTGAGTTACGGCACAGATACGCAGTATTTT | CASSRLSYGTDTQYF | TRBJ2-3 | TRBV7-9 | NA
TGTGCCTGGAGTGTTGGGGATGATCAGCCCCAGCATTTT | CAWSVGDDQPQHF | TRBJ1-5 | TRBV30 | NA
TGTGCCAGCAGCCTCCAGGCGGGCAGAGGCTCCTACAATGAGCAGTTCTTC | CASSLQAGRGSYNEQFF | TRBJ2-1 | TRBV14 | NA
TGTGCCAGCAGCTTGGGTCTTTTTCGTTATGGCTACACCTTC | CASSLGLFRYGYTF | TRBJ1-2 | TRBV5-5 | NA
TGTGCCAGCAGTTTCTCGCCGGGGAACACTGAAGCTTTCTTT | CASSFSPGNTEAFF | TRBJ1-1 | TRBV6-2/TRBV6-3 | NA
TGTGCCAGCAGTTACTCTCCAGGGACCTCCTATGGCTACACCTTC | CASSYSPGTSYGYTF | TRBJ1-2 | TRBV6-5 | NA
TGCAGCGTCCGGGGCCTCCTGTACCAAGAGACCCAGTACTTC | CSVRGLLYQETQYF | TRBJ2-5 | TRBV29-1 | NA